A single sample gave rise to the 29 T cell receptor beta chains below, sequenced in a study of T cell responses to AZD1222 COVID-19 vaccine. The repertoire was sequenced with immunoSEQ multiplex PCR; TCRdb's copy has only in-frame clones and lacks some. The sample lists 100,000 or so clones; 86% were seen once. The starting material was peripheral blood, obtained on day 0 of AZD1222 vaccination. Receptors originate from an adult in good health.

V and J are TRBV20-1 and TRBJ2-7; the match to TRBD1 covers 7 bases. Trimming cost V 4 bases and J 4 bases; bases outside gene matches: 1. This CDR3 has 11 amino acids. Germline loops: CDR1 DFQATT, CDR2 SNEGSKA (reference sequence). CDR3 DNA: TGCAGTGCTAAACAGGGGTACGAGCAGTACTTC. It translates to CSAKQGYEQYF.

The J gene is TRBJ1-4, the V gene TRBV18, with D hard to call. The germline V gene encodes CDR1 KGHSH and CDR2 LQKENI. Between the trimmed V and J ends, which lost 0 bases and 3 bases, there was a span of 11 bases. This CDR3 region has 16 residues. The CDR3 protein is CASSPPIDTANEKLFF. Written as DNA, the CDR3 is TGTGCCAGCTCACCACCTATAGATACGGCTAATGAAAAACTGTTTTTT.

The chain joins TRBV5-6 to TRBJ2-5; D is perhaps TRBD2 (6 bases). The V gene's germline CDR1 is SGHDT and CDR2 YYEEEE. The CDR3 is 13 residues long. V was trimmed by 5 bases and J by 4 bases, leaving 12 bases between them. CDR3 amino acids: CASRVGGRETQYF. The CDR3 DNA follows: TGTGCCAGCAGAGTAGGAGGGAGAGAGACCCAGTACTTC.

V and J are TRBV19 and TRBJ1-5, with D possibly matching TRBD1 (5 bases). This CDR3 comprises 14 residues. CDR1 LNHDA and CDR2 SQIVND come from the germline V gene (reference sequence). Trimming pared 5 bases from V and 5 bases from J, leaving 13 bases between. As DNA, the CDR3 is TGTGCCAGTAGTCCCACAGGAGGATATCAGCCCCAGCATTTT. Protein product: CASSPTGGYQPQHF.

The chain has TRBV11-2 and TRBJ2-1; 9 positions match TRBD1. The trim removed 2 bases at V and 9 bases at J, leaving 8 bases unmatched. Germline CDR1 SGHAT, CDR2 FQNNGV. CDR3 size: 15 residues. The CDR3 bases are TGTGCCAGCAGCTTAATGGGACAGGGTTTCGGTGAGCAGTTCTTC. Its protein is CASSLMGQGFGEQFF.

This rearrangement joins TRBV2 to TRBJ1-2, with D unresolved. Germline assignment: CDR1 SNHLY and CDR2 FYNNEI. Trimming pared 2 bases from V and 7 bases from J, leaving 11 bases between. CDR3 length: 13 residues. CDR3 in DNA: TGTGCCAGCAGTGAAATGACGGACCTTGGCTACACCTTC. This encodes CASSEMTDLGYTF.

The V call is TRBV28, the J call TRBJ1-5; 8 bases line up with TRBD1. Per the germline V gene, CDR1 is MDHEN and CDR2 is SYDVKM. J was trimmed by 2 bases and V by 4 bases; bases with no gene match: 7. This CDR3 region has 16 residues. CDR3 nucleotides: TGTGCCAGCAGTTCGACAGGGGTTGGCGGCAATCAGCCCCAGCATTTT. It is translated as CASSSTGVGGNQPQHF.

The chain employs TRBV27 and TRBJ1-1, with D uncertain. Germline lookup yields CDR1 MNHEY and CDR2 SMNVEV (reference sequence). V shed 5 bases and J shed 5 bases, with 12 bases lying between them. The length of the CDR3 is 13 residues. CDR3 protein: CASSPGKFTEAFF. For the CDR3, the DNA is TGTGCCAGCAGTCCGGGAAAATTTACTGAAGCTTTCTTT.

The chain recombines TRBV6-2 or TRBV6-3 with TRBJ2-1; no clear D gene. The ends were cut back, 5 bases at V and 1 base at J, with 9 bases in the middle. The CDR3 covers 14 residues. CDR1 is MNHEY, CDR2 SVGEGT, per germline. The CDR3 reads CASSPGSSYNEQFF. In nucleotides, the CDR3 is TGTGCCAGCAGTCCCGGGTCGTCCTACAATGAGCAGTTCTTC.

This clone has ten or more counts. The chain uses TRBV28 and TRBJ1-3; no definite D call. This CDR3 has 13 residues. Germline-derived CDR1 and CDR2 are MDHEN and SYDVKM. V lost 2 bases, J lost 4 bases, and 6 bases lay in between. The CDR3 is CASSLGRGNTIYF. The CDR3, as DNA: TGTGCCAGCAGTTTAGGGCGGGGAAACACCATATATTTT. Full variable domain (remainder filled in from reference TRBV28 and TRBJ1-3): DVKVTQSSRYLVKRTGEKVFLECVQDMDHENMFWYRQDPGLGLRLIYFSYDVKMKEKGDIPEGYSVSREKKERFSLILESASTNQTSMYLCASSLGRGNTIYFGEGSWLTVV.

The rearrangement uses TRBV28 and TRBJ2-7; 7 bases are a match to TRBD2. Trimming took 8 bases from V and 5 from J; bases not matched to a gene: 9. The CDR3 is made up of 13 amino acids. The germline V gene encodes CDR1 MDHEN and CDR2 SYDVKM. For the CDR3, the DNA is TGTGCCAGCCGGCTGAGCGGGGTCCACGAGCAGTACTTC. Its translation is CASRLSGVHEQYF.

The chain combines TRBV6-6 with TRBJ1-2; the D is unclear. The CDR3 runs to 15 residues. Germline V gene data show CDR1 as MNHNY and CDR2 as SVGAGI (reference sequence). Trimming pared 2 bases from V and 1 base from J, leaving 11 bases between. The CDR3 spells CASSYGRRINYGYTF. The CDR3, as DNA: TGTGCCAGCAGTTACGGCCGGCGAATTAACTATGGCTACACCTTC.

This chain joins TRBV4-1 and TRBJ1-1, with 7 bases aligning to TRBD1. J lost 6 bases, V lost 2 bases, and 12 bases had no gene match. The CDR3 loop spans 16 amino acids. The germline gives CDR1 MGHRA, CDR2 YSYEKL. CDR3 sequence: CASSQRAGTVPAEAFF. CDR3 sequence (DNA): TGCGCCAGCAGCCAACGAGCCGGGACAGTTCCCGCTGAAGCTTTCTTT.

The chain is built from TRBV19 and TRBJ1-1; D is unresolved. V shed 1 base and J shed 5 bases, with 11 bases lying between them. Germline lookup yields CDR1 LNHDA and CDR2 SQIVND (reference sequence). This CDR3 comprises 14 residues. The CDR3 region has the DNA TGTGCCAGTAGTATAGGTCGGGATATTACTGAAGCTTTCTTT. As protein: CASSIGRDITEAFF.

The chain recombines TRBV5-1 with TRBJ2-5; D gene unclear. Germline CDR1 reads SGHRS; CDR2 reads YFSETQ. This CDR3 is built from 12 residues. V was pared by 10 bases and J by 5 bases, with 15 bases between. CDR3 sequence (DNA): TGCGCCCTGGACGGGCCACAGGAGACCCAGTACTTC. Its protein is CALDGPQETQYF.

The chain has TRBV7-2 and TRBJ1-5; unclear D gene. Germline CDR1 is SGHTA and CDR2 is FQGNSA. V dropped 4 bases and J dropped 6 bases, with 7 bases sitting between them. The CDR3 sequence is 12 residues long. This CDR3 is CASSSTGQPQHF. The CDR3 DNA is TGTGCCAGCAGCTCAACGGGTCAGCCCCAGCATTTT.

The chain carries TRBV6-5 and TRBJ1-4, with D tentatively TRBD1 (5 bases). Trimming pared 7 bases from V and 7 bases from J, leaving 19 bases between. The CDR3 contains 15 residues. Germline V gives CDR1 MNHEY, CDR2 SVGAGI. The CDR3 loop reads CASKPSWGAGEKLFF. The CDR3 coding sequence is TGTGCCAGCAAACCCTCGTGGGGCGCAGGTGAAAAACTGTTTTTT.

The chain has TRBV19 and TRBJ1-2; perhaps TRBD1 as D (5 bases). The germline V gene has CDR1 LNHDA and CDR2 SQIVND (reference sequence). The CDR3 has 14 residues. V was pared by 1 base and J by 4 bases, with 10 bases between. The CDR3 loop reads CASSIAGTPYGYTF. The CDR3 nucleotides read TGTGCCAGTAGTATAGCAGGGACGCCCTATGGCTACACCTTC.

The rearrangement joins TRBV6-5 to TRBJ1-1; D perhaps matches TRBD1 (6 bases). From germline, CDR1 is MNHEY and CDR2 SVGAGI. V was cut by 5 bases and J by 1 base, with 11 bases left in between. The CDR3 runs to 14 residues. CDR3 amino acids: CASSRGDQNTEAFF. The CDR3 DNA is TGTGCCAGCAGTAGGGGGGACCAGAACACTGAAGCTTTCTTT.

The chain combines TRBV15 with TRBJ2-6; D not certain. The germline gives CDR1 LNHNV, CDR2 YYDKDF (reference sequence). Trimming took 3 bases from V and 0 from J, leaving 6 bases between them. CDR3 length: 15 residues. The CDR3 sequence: CATSSRISGANVLTF. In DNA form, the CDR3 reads TGTGCCACCAGCAGTAGGATCTCTGGGGCCAACGTCCTGACTTTC.

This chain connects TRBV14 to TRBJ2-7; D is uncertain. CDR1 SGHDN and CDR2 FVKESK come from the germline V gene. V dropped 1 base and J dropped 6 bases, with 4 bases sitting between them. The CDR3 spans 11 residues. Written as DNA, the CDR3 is TGTGCCAGCAGCCAAGGGCCCGAGCAGTACTTC. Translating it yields CASSQGPEQYF.

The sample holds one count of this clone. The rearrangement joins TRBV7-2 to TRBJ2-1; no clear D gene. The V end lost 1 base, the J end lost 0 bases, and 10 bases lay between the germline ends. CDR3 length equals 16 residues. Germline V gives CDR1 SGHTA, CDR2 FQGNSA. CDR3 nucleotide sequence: TGTGCCAGCAGCTTAGTTGGTGGGAACTCCTACAATGAGCAGTTCTTC. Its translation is CASSLVGGNSYNEQFF. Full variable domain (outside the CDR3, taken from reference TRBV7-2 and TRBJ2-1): GAGVSQSPSNKVTEKGKDVELRCDPISGHTALYWYRQSLGQGLEFLIYFQGNSAPDKSGLPSDRFSAERTGGSVSTLTIQRTQQEDSAVYLCASSLVGGNSYNEQFFGPGTRLTVL.

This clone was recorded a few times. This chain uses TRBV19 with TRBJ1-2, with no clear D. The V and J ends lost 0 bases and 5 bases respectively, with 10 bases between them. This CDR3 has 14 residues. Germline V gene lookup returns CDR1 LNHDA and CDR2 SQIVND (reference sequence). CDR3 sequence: CASSIDRSDYGYTF. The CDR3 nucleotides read TGTGCCAGTAGTATAGATCGGTCAGATTATGGCTACACCTTC.

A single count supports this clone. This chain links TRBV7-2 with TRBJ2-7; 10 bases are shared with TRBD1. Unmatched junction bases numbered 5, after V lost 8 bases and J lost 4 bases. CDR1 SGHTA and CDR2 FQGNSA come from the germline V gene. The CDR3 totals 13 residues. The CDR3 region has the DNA TGTGCCAGCCAGGGACAGGGGTTTTACGAGCAGTACTTC. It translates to CASQGQGFYEQYF.

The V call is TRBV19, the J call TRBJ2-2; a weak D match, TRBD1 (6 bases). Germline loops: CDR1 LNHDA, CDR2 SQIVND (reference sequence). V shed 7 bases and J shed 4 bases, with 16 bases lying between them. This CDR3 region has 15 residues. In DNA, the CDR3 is TGTGCCAGTATAGAGGGGGTATTCGGCACCGGGGAGCTGTTTTTT. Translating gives CASIEGVFGTGELFF.

CDR3 region: CASSAPSRELFF. CDR3 nucleotides: TGTGCCAGCAGTGCCCCCAGCCGGGAGCTGTTTTTT. V usage is TRBV27 and J usage is TRBJ2-2; unclear D gene. The V and J ends lost 5 bases and 9 bases respectively, with 10 bases between them. The CDR3 is made up of 12 amino acids. Germline CDR1 reads MNHEY; CDR2 reads SMNVEV (reference sequence).

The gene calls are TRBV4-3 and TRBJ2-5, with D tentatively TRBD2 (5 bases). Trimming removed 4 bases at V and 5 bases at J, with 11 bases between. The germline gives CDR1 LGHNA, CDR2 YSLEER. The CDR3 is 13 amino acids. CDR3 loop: CASSPLERETQYF. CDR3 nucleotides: TGCGCCAGCAGCCCACTAGAGCGGGAGACCCAGTACTTC.

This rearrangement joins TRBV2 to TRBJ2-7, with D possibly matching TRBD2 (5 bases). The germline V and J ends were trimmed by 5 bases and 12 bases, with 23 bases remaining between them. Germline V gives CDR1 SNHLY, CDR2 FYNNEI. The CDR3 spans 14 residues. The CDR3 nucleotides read TGTGCCAGCAGTAAAAGTGGCACTACGGGCCGGGGGTACTTC. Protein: CASSKSGTTGRGYF.

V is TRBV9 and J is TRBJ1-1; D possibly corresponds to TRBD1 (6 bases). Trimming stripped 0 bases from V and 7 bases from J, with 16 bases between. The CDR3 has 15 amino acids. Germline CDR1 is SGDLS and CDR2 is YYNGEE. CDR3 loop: CASSVGSFRGGEAFF. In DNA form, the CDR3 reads TGTGCCAGCAGCGTAGGATCTTTCAGGGGCGGTGAAGCTTTCTTT. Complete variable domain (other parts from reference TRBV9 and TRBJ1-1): DSGVTQTPKHLITATGQRVTLRCSPRSGDLSVYWYQQSLDQGLQFLIQYYNGEERAKGNILERFSAQQFPDLHSELNLSSLELGDSALYFCASSVGSFRGGEAFFGQGTRLTVV.